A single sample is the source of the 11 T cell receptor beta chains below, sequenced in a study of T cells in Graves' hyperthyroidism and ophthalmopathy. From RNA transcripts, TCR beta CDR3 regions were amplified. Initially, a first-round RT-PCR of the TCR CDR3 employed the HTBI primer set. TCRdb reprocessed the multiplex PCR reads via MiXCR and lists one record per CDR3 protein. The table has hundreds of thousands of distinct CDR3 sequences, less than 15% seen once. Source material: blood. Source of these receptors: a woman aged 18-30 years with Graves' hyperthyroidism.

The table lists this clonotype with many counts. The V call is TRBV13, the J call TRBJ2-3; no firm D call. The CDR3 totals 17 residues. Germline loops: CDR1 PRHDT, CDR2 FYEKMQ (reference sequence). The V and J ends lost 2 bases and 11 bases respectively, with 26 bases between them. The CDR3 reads CASSLSYRVESHLVQYF. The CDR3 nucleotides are TGTGCCAGCAGCTTAAGCTATCGAGTCGAAAGCCACTTAGTGCAGTATTTT.

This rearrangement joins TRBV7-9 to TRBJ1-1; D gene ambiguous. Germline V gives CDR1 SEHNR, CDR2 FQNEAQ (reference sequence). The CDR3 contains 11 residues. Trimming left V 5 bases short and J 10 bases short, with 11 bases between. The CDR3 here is CASSEGSGAFF. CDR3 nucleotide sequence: TGTGCCAGCAGCGAGGGTTCCGGAGCTTTCTTT.

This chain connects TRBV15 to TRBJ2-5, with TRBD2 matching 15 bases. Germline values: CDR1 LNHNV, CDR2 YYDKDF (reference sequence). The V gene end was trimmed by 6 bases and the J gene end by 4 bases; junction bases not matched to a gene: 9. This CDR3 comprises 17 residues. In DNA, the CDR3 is TGTGCCACCAGACGGACTAGCGGGAGGGCCCGGGGAGAGACCCAGTACTTC. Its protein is CATRRTSGRARGETQYF.

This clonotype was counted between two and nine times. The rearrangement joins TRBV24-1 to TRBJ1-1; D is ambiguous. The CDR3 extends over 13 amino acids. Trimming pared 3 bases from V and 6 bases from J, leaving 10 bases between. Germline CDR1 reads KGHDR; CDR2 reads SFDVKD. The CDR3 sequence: CATSDGRYAEAFF. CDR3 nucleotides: TGTGCCACCAGTGATGGGAGGTACGCTGAAGCTTTCTTT.

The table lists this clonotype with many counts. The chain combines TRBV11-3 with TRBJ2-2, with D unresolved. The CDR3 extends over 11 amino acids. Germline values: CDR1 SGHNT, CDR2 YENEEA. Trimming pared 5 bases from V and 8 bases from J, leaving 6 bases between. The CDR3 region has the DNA TGTGCCAGCAGCGTGGATGGGGAGCTGTTTTTT. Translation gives CASSVDGELFF.

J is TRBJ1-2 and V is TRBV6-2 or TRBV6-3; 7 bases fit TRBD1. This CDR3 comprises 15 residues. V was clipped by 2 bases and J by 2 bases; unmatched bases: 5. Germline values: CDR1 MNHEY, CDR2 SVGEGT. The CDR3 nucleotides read TGTGCCAGCAGTTACCGATTGACAGGGAACTATGGCTACACCTTC. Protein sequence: CASSYRLTGNYGYTF.

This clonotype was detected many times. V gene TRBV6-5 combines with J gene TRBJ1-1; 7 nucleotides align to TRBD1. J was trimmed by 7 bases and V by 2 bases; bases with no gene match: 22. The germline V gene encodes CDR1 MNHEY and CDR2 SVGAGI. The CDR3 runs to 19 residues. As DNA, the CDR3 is TGTGCCAGCAGTTACCCCCCCGCCGGGACAGTCGACCATAGGTATGAAGCTTTCTTT. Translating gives CASSYPPAGTVDHRYEAFF.

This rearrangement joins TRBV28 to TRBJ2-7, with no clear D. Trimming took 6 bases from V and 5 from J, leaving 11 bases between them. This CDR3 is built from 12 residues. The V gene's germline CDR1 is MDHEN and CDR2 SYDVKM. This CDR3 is CASSRPPHEQYF. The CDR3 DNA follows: TGTGCCAGCAGCCGGCCCCCTCACGAGCAGTACTTC.

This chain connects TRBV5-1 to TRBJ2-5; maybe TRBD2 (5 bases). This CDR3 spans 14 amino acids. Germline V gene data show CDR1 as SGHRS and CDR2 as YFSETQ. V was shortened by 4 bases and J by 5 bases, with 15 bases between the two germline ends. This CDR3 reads CASSVRGLGETQYF. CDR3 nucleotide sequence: TGCGCCAGCAGCGTAAGAGGGTTGGGGGAGACCCAGTACTTC.

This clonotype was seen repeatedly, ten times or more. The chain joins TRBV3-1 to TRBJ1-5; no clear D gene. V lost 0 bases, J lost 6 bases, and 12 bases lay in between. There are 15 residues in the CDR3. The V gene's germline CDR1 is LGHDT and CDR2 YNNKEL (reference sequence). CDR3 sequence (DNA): TGTGCCAGCAGCCAAGATTTGGGGTACGGTCAGCCCCAGCATTTT. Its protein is CASSQDLGYGQPQHF.

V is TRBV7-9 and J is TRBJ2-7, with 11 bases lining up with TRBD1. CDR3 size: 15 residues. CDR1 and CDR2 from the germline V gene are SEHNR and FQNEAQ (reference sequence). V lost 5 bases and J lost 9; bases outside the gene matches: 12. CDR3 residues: CASSTQGQGVIAQYF. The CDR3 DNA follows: TGTGCCAGCAGCACCCAGGGACAGGGGGTCATCGCGCAGTACTTC. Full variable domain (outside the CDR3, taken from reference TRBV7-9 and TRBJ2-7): DTGVSQNPRHKITKRGQNVTFRCDPISEHNRLYWYRQTLGQGPEFLTYFQNEAQLEKSRLLSDRFSAERPKGSFSTLEIQRTEQGDSAMYLCASSTQGQGVIAQYFGPGTRLTVT.